A single sample gave rise to the 25 T cell receptor beta chains below, sequenced in a study of human T cells and chemical hapten exposure. TCRdb analysed the RACE reads with MiXCR anew, one entry per CDR3 protein. Of more than 70,000 distinct CDR3 sequences listed, 12% are singletons. Noted time point: patch test 1, 2 weeks after DPC sensitization. Treatment of the sample: therapeutic diphenylcyclopropenone sensitization with weekly scalp DPC. The sequenced sample was whole blood, obtained in connection with sensitization to the hapten diphenylcyclopropenone (DPC). All receptors come from a woman aged 55-70 years with alopecia areata. Some clones in this sample may be carry-over from other donors' samples.

This clonotype was counted ten times or more. The rearrangement uses TRBV6-5 and TRBJ2-7; D gene ambiguous. The germline V and J ends were trimmed by 0 bases and 3 bases, with 6 bases remaining between them. The CDR3 runs 13 residues. The germline CDR1 and CDR2 sequences are MNHEY and SVGAGI. DNA of the CDR3: TGTGCCAGCAGTTACTCCCTATACTACGAGCAGTACTTC. This sequence encodes CASSYSLYYEQYF.

This clonotype was counted a few times. This chain joins TRBV29-1 and TRBJ2-2, with D hard to call. Germline loops: CDR1 SQVTM, CDR2 ANQGSEA. The ends were cut back, 5 bases at V and 2 bases at J, with 9 bases in the middle. This CDR3 contains 13 residues. CDR3: CSVLQANTGELFF. DNA of the CDR3: TGCAGCGTTTTGCAGGCTAACACCGGGGAGCTGTTTTTT.

This clonotype was counted only a few times. The V and J genes are TRBV5-4 and TRBJ1-6; TRBD1 agrees at 8 bases. CDR3 length: 16 residues. The junction had 12 bases not matched to a gene; V was cut back by 4 bases and J by 9 bases. Germline V CDR1 and CDR2: SGHNT, YYREEE (reference sequence). The CDR3 sequence is CASSSATGADASPLHF. In nucleotides, the CDR3 is TGTGCCAGCAGCAGTGCGACAGGGGCAGATGCTTCACCCCTCCACTTT.

This clonotype occurred a few times. The rearrangement joins TRBV27 to TRBJ2-7; TRBD1 might be the D (6 bases). With 5 bases removed from V and 3 bases from J, the gap between germline ends came to 14 bases. Germline V gene lookup returns CDR1 MNHEY and CDR2 SMNVEV (reference sequence). The CDR3 consists of 14 residues. CDR3: CASSPRWGHYEQYF. As DNA, the CDR3 is TGTGCCAGCAGTCCGCGGTGGGGGCACTACGAGCAGTACTTC.

This clonotype occurred a few times. This rearrangement joins TRBV25-1 to TRBJ2-5, with D possibly matching TRBD2 (6 bases). The CDR3 extends over 15 amino acids. Trimming took 8 bases from V and 5 from J, leaving 21 bases between them. The germline gives CDR1 MGHDK, CDR2 SYGVNS. As DNA, the CDR3 is TGTGCCAGCGGACCGCCTACCGGGGCGGGGGAGACCCAGTACTTC. Translated, it gives CASGPPTGAGETQYF.

This clonotype was counted only a few times. This chain joins TRBV15 and TRBJ2-5, with D tentatively TRBD2 (5 bases). This CDR3 is 18 amino acids long. Germline assignment: CDR1 LNHNV and CDR2 YYDKDF (reference sequence). V lost 1 base to trimming and J lost 4 bases, with 22 bases between them. The CDR3 reads CATSRAGLRIPSGETQYF. The DNA for the CDR3 is TGTGCCACCAGCAGAGCAGGACTGAGGATACCTTCTGGAGAGACCCAGTACTTC. Using reference TRBV15 and TRBJ2-5 for the parts outside the CDR3, the full variable domain is DAMVIQNPRYQVTQFGKPVTLSCSQTLNHNVMYWYQQKSSQAPKLLFHYYDKDFNNEADTPDNFQSRRPNTSFCFLDIRSPGLGDTAMYLCATSRAGLRIPSGETQYFGPGTRLLVL.

The chain employs TRBV7-2 and TRBJ1-4, with unresolved D. The CDR3 is 14 amino acids. Between the trimmed V and J ends, which lost 0 bases and 7 bases, there was a span of 9 bases. CDR1 is SGHTA, CDR2 FQGNSA, per germline. CDR3 region: CASSLALGTEKLFF. CDR3 in DNA: TGTGCCAGCAGCTTAGCGCTTGGTACTGAAAAACTGTTTTTT.

In this sample, this clonotype turned up many times. The CDR3 DNA reads TGTGCCATCAGTGAGAGCGGAGCCTTCACCGGGGAGCTGTTTTTT. Protein product: CAISESGAFTGELFF. The gene calls are TRBV10-3 and TRBJ2-2; D is possibly TRBD2 (5 bases). The germline V gene has CDR1 ENHRY and CDR2 SYGVKD. The CDR3 has 15 residues. V lost 2 bases to trimming and J lost 4 bases, with 11 bases between them.

This sequence joins TRBV18 and TRBJ1-1; 12 bases line up with TRBD1. The CDR3 is 16 amino acids. The V and J ends lost 6 bases and 2 bases, in that order; junction bases with no gene match: 7. CDR1 and CDR2 from the germline V gene are KGHSH and LQKENI. Written as DNA, the CDR3 is TGTGCCAGCTCCCCGGGACAGGGGGCGCATAACACTGAAGCTTTCTTT. Its translation is CASSPGQGAHNTEAFF.

CDR3 nucleotide sequence: TGTGCCAGCAGCTTACGGGGAATCGGGACCGGGGAGCTGTTTTTT. It codes for CASSLRGIGTGELFF. The chain links TRBV12-3 or TRBV12-4 to TRBJ2-2, with a possible D match to TRBD2 (5 bases). The CDR3 runs 15 residues. The V end lost 6 bases, the J end lost 5 bases, and 16 bases lay between the germline ends.

In its sample, this clonotype was seen many times. The chain has TRBV6-5 and TRBJ2-3, with 10 bases matching TRBD2. Per germline, CDR1 MNHEY and CDR2 SVGAGI. Trimming took 5 bases from V and 4 from J; bases not matched to a gene: 6. This CDR3 is 15 amino acids long. CDR3 region: CASSPSGGAPDTQYF. As DNA, the CDR3 is TGTGCCAGCAGTCCCAGCGGGGGGGCTCCAGATACGCAGTATTTT.

This clonotype has more than one count but fewer than ten. This chain connects TRBV2 to TRBJ1-2; D remains ambiguous. Trimming took 3 bases from V and 5 from J, leaving 7 bases between them. Per the germline V gene, CDR1 is SNHLY and CDR2 is FYNNEI. This CDR3 region has 12 residues. CDR3 nucleotide sequence: TGTGCCAGCAGTGAGACGGAGTATGGCTACACCTTC. Translated, it gives CASSETEYGYTF.

This clonotype was seen at least ten times. This chain links TRBV19 with TRBJ2-1; tentatively, D is TRBD1 (5 bases). Trimming removed 11 bases at V and 0 bases at J, with 17 bases between. Germline lookup yields CDR1 LNHDA and CDR2 SQIVND (reference sequence). This CDR3 comprises 15 residues. The CDR3 is CASKGAVYSYNEQFF. The CDR3 DNA reads as TGTGCCTCTAAAGGGGCAGTCTACTCCTACAATGAGCAGTTCTTC.

This clonotype was found a few times. The genes are TRBV20-1 and TRBJ1-6; 11 nucleotides line up with TRBD1. V lost 6 bases to trimming and J lost 3 bases; unmatched junction nucleotides: 4. Germline values: CDR1 DFQATT, CDR2 SNEGSKA (reference sequence). The CDR3 has 15 residues. CDR3 nucleotide sequence: TGCAGTGCAAAGGACAGGGGGCTCTATAATTCACCCCTCCACTTT. Its protein product is CSAKDRGLYNSPLHF.

This clonotype was counted a few times. V is TRBV12-3 or TRBV12-4 and J is TRBJ1-5; no clear D. CDR3 length: 12 residues. V lost 4 bases and J 5 bases, leaving 6 bases between the germline ends. The CDR3 DNA follows: TGTGCCAGCAGTTCCAATGATCAGCCCCAGCATTTT. As protein: CASSSNDQPQHF.

This rearrangement joins TRBV2 to TRBJ1-2; 9 positions agree with TRBD1. V lost 5 bases to trimming and J lost 4 bases; unmatched junction nucleotides: 5. Per germline, CDR1 SNHLY and CDR2 FYNNEI. This CDR3 spans 14 amino acids. CDR3 DNA: TGTGCCAGCAGTTCAACAGGGGGCGCCTATGGCTACACCTTC. Amino acids: CASSSTGGAYGYTF. The full variable domain, its missing parts supplied by reference TRBV2 and TRBJ1-2, is EPEVTQTPSHQVTQMGQEVILRCVPISNHLYFYWYRQILGQKVEFLVSFYNNEISEKSEIFDDQFSVERPDGSNFTLKIRSTKLEDSAMYFCASSSTGGAYGYTFGSGTRLTVV.

The chain uses TRBV5-1 and TRBJ1-5; the match to TRBD1 covers 7 bases. This CDR3 is 15 amino acids long. The V and J ends lost 5 bases and 3 bases, in that order; junction bases with no gene match: 8. The germline CDR1 and CDR2 sequences are SGHRS and YFSETQ. CDR3 in DNA: TGCGCCAGCAGTCGACAGGGACTCTTCAATCAGCCCCAGCATTTT. Protein product: CASSRQGLFNQPQHF.

The chain is built from TRBV12-3 or TRBV12-4 and TRBJ1-1; TRBD1 agrees at 11 bases. There are 13 residues in the CDR3. Germline trimming cut 4 bases from V and 10 bases from J; bases unmatched to any gene: 5. In DNA, the CDR3 is TGTGCCAGCAGTTGGGAGGGACAGGGGGGAGCTTTCTTT. It translates to CASSWEGQGGAFF.

The chain recombines TRBV27 with TRBJ1-1, with 8 bases matching TRBD1. Trimming cost V 6 bases and J 7 bases; bases outside gene matches: 7. This CDR3 region has 13 residues. The germline CDR1 and CDR2 sequences are MNHEY and SMNVEV (reference sequence). CDR3 coding DNA: TGTGCCAGCAGCCTAATCGACAGGGGTGAAGCTTTCTTT. Translating it yields CASSLIDRGEAFF.

This clonotype appeared many times. The gene calls are TRBV18 and TRBJ2-6; 7 positions match TRBD1. In germline, CDR1 is KGHSH, CDR2 LQKENI. This CDR3 spans 17 amino acids. V trimming: 4 bases; J trimming: 0 bases; junction bases outside the gene matches: 6. This CDR3 is CASSRGGSPSGANVLTF. In DNA form, the CDR3 reads TGTGCCAGCTCACGAGGGGGCTCACCCTCTGGGGCCAACGTCCTGACTTTC.

This clonotype was counted many times. This rearrangement joins TRBV7-9 to TRBJ1-5, with D maybe TRBD1 (6 bases). This CDR3 has 15 residues. V gave up 5 bases and J gave up 5 bases, with 16 bases separating them. Germline assignment: CDR1 SEHNR and CDR2 FQNEAQ (reference sequence). Here the CDR3 DNA reads TGTGCCAGCAGCCGCTCAACAGGGCTTTATCAGCCCCAGCATTTT. This encodes CASSRSTGLYQPQHF.

This clonotype was observed a few times. This chain connects TRBV5-6 to TRBJ2-7, with D perhaps being TRBD1 or TRBD2 (5 bases each). V lost 4 bases to trimming and J lost 2 bases, with 19 bases between them. Germline V gene lookup returns CDR1 SGHDT and CDR2 YYEEEE. The CDR3 runs to 16 residues. The CDR3 loop reads CASSPPGLSPTYEQYF. The CDR3 nucleotides are TGTGCCAGCAGCCCCCCGGGGCTCAGTCCTACCTACGAGCAGTACTTC.

There are many counts of this clonotype. The rearrangement joins TRBV7-3 to TRBJ2-5; D not certain. The CDR3 runs to 13 residues. Trimming took 5 bases from V and 2 from J, leaving 9 bases between them. In germline, CDR1 is SGHTA, CDR2 FQGTGA. CDR3 bases: TGTGCCAGCAGCCCCGCGGAGCAAGAGACCCAGTACTTC. It specifies CASSPAEQETQYF.

This clonotype was picked up a small number of times. The V call is TRBV7-9, the J call TRBJ1-1, with D uncertain. Germline V gene sequence: CDR1 SEHNR, CDR2 FQNEAQ (reference sequence). Trimming cost V 6 bases and J 4 bases, with 12 bases left between them. This CDR3 comprises 13 residues. The chain's CDR3 is CASSPTGSTEAFF. The CDR3 DNA follows: TGTGCCAGCAGTCCAACCGGGAGCACTGAAGCTTTCTTT. The full variable domain, its missing parts supplied by reference TRBV7-9 and TRBJ1-1, is DTGVSQNPRHKITKRGQNVTFRCDPISEHNRLYWYRQTLGQGPEFLTYFQNEAQLEKSRLLSDRFSAERPKGSFSTLEIQRTEQGDSAMYLCASSPTGSTEAFFGQGTRLTVV.

This clonotype showed up many times. The chain uses TRBV6-1 and TRBJ1-1, with D perhaps TRBD1 (5 bases). Germline-derived CDR1 and CDR2 are MNHNS and SASEGT. The CDR3 sequence is 15 residues long. The V end was cut by 4 bases, the J end by 4 bases, with 16 bases between. DNA of the CDR3: TGTGCCAGCAGTGTTGAGCAGGGTTCGGGCACTGAAGCTTTCTTT. Protein product: CASSVEQGSGTEAFF.